These 2 T cell receptor beta chains were sequenced from one sample in a study of T cell clonality in common variable immunodeficiency. The table came from immunoSEQ multiplex PCR; TCRdb's copy has only in-frame clones and leaves some out. The specimen has about 60,000 clones, none found just once. Material for sequencing was peripheral blood mononuclear cells. Receptors were obtained from a person between 18 and 75 years old in good health.

The sample holds many counts of this clone. The CDR3 extends 3 residues past the end of the read, so its final part is completed from the germline J gene. J is TRBJ1-5 and V is TRBV4-2; possible D gene TRBD1, 5 bases. CDR3 length equals 15 residues. Germline V CDR1 and CDR2: LGHNA, YNFKEQ. The V end lost 0 bases, the J end lost 7 bases, and 13 bases lay between the germline ends. The CDR3 DNA, read in part, is TGTGCCAGCAGCCAAGAGTACGGGGGAAAACAGCCC. Translation: CASSQEYGGKQP. The CDR3 in its entirety is CASSQEYGGKQPQHF.

This clone was counted ten times or more. Sequencing ends 3 residues short of the CDR3 end; the germline J gene provides the rest. V usage is TRBV4-1 and J usage is TRBJ1-1; D is unclear. The CDR3 contains 12 residues. The germline CDR1 and CDR2 sequences are MGHRA and YSYEKL. CDR3 loop: CASSQDGVGAFF. CDR3 bases read: TGCGCCAGCAGCCAAGACGGGGTAGGG.